In this sample, the clone carrying this T cell receptor (beta chain) turned up many times. Antigen specificity is unknown. Trimming pared 3 bases from V and 4 bases from J, leaving 25 bases between. From germline, CDR1 is SQVTM and CDR2 ANQGSEA. The CDR3 runs 18 residues. By flow cytometry, patients selected for sequencing had shown an expansion of CD8+CD57+ cells. Diagnosis of severe acquired aplastic anemia applied to all patients. Patient blood was sampled before any therapy had been received. This entry is derived from a study of CD8+CD57+ T cells in acquired aplastic anemia. About the research overall: Sorting CD4+ and CD8+ cells gave DNA averaging about 2.9 ug. Study-level findings and limits: Between patients and controls, CD8+ Simpson's diversity did not vary significantly.

Genomic DNA constituted the template upon which TCR beta VDJ and CDR3 profiling was performed. Via MiXCR, TCRdb re-called the reads, giving one row per CDR3 protein. This sample has about 190,000 distinct CDR3 sequences, with 48% found just once. This rearrangement joins TRBV29-1 to TRBJ2-1; D may be TRBD2 (6 bases). The sequence was collected from a human donor with aplastic anemia. The sequenced material came from sorted CD4+, CD8+, or CD8+CD57+ T cells (not recorded which) from PBMCs. CDR3 region: CSVEGRTSPPFLYNEQFF. In DNA form, the CDR3 reads TGCAGCGTTGAGGGAAGAACTAGCCCACCCTTCCTTTACAATGAGCAGTTCTTC.